This T cell receptor beta chain was sequenced in a study of blood T cell repertoires in COVID-19. The wider study: Acute and convalescent COVID-19 specimens originated in the United States, Italy and Spain. T cells, B-cell-depleted T cells, or PBMCs supplied cDNA or gDNA.

The ends were cut back, 4 bases at V and 2 bases at J, with 20 bases in the middle. CDR3 length equals 17 residues. Per germline, CDR1 SGDLS and CDR2 YYNGEE. Authors' analysis steps: The authors estimated nucleated cell counts from reference gene primer amplification. The assay was immunoSEQ multiplex PCR, and TCRdb's table has in-frame clones only and misses some. V, J and clone size were drawn from that table, and D and trimming were deduced from the DNA. Of under 200,000 clones listed, roughly 80% are singletons. The gene calls are TRBV9 and TRBJ2-3, with unresolved D. Input material: peripheral blood. This clonotype was sampled from a human donor with acute or convalescent COVID-19. The donor label of this sample is uncertain. DNA of the CDR3: TGTGCCAGCAGCCCCCGAGCCCCTCCTGACTTCACAGATACGCAGTATTTT. Translated: CASSPRAPPDFTDTQYF.